Described below is a single T cell receptor (beta chain) sequence and its context. The PCR was carried out with 60 Vbeta primers and 13 Jbeta primers. TCRdb's copy holds only in-frame clones and misses some; the assay was immunoSEQ multiplex PCR. The sample holds some 100,000 clones, less than 85% seen once. The sample comes from a study of cytomegalovirus exposure and HLA in healthy donors. The ends were cut back, 6 bases at V and 7 bases at J, with 9 bases in the middle. The germline V gene encodes CDR1 DFQATT and CDR2 SNEGSKA (reference sequence). The CDR3 runs to 10 residues. The sequenced sample was PBMCs. The chain couples TRBV20-1 to TRBJ1-1, with D possibly TRBD1 on 6 matching bases. The sequence was obtained from a man younger than 30 in good health and CMV-seronegative. The CDR3 nucleotides are TGCAGTGCACCGGACAGTGAAGCTTTCTTT. Encoded protein: CSAPDSEAFF.